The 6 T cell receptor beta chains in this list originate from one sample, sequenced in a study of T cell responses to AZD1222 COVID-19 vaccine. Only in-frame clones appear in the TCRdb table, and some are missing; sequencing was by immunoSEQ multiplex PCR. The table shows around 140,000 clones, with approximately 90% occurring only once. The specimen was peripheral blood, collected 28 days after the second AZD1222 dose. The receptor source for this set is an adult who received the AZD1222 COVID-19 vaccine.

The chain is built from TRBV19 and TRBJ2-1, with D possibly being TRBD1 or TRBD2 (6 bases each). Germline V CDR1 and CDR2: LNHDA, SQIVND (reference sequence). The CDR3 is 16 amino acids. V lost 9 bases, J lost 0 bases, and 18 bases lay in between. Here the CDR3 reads CASKEGGASSYNEQFF. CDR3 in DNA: TGTGCCAGCAAAGAGGGGGGCGCTAGCTCCTACAATGAGCAGTTCTTC.

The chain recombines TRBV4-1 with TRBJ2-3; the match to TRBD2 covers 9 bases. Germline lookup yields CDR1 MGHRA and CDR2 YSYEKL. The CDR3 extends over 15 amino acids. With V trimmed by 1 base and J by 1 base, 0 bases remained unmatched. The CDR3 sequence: CASSQGGRGTDTQYF. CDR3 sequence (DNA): TGCGCCAGCAGCCAAGGCGGGAGGGGCACAGATACGCAGTATTTT.

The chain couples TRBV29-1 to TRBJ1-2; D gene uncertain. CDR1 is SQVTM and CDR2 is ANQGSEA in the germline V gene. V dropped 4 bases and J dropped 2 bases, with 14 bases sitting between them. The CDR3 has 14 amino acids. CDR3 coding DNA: TGCAGCGTTGTCCCTCGGCAGGCCAACTATGGCTACACCTTC. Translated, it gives CSVVPRQANYGYTF.

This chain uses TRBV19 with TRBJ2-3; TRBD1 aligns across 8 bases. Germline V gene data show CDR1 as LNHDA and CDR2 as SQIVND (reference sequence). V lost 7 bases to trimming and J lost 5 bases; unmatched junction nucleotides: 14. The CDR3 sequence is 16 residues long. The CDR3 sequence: CASTPSRTGNRDTQYF. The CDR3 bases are TGTGCCAGTACCCCCTCTCGGACAGGGAACCGAGATACGCAGTATTTT.

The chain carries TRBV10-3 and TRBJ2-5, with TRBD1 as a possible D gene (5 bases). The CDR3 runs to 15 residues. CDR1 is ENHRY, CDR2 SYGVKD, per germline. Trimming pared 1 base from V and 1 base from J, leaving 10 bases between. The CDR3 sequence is CAISELTGLQETQYF. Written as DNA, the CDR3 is TGTGCCATCAGTGAGTTAACAGGCCTCCAAGAGACCCAGTACTTC.

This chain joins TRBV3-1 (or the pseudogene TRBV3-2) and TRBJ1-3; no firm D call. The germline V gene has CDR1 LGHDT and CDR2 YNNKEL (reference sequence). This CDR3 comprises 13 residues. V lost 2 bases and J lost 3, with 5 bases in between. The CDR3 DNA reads TGTGCCAGCAGCCAATCGCTTGGAAACACCATATATTTT. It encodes CASSQSLGNTIYF.